This TCR beta chain is drawn from a study of OX40 agonist ivuxolimab in advanced cancers. Study results and caveats: No determination was made of the antigen specificity of the expanded peripheral T cells. Some patients who did not respond also had low normalized T-cell clonal expansion.

Sequencing was performed with immunoSEQ multiplex PCR; in TCRdb, only in-frame clones are kept and a portion is missing. The sample comprises some 19,000 clones, 85% to 90% of which are singletons, and around 10% rests with the top ten. Concerning this clone itself: Antigen specificity is unknown. Sequence at one end of the junction differs from germline and may be a read error.

The timepoints at which blood was sampled were baseline, cycle 4 day 1, and cycle 7 day 1. Germline lookup yields CDR1 MGHRA and CDR2 YSYEKL. CDR3 length: 14 residues. The chain links TRBV4-1 to TRBJ2-2; tentatively, D is TRBD2 (5 bases). The sample was CD4+ or CD8+ T cells sorted from blood, taken in a trial of the OX40 agonist ivuxolimab. This TCR was sampled from an adult with an advanced solid tumor such as melanoma, head and neck, liver or kidney cancer. The CDR3 coding sequence is TGCGCCAGCAGCCAAGGCCCGGGTGCCGGGGAGCTGTCTTTT. This sequence encodes CASSQGPGAGELSF.